One and the same sample provided the 10 T cell receptor beta chains below, sequenced in a study of CD8 T cells in ankylosing spondylitis. MiXCR, applied by TCRdb to the 5' RACE reads, yields one record per CDR3 protein. This repertoire shows 300,000 to 350,000 distinct CDR3 sequences, around a tenth found once; its top ten account for roughly 9%. The specimen was blood, either unsorted or a sorted T cell fraction (not recorded which). The source is a female donor with ankylosing spondylitis or in good health (not recorded which).

The table lists this clonotype with many counts. The gene calls are TRBV6-2 or TRBV6-3 and TRBJ2-7, with 9 nucleotides matching TRBD2. This CDR3 is 16 amino acids long. Germline trimming cut 6 bases from V and 2 bases from J; bases unmatched to any gene: 11. CDR1 is MNHEY and CDR2 is SVGEGT in the germline V gene. The CDR3 loop reads CASSLPTSGLAYEQYF. In DNA form, the CDR3 reads TGTGCCAGCAGCCTACCGACTAGCGGCCTGGCCTACGAGCAGTACTTC.

This clonotype was counted at least ten times. The gene calls are TRBV5-1 and TRBJ2-1; 7 nucleotides agree with TRBD2. Germline values: CDR1 SGHRS, CDR2 YFSETQ. This CDR3 comprises 18 residues. The junction had 13 bases not matched to a gene; V was cut back by 0 bases and J by 4 bases. DNA of the CDR3: TGCGCCAGCAGCTTGGTCGGAATGCGGGAGATGCTATACAATGAGCAGTTCTTC. Protein product: CASSLVGMREMLYNEQFF.

The chain carries TRBV5-1 and TRBJ1-3, with TRBD1 matching over 7 bases. V was clipped by 3 bases and J by 0 bases; unmatched bases: 3. The length of the CDR3 is 15 residues. The V gene's germline CDR1 is SGHRS and CDR2 YFSETQ. CDR3 loop: CASSSGGNSGNTIYF. The CDR3 DNA reads TGCGCCAGCAGCTCAGGGGGTAACTCTGGAAACACCATATATTTT.

This clonotype was seen repeatedly, ten times or more. The chain joins TRBV4-1 to TRBJ1-4; maybe TRBD1 (6 bases). Germline V gives CDR1 MGHRA, CDR2 YSYEKL. The CDR3 has 14 residues. Trimming took 4 bases from V and 7 from J, leaving 13 bases between them. The CDR3: CASSPRQASEKLFF. CDR3 DNA: TGCGCCAGCAGCCCCAGACAGGCGAGTGAAAAACTGTTTTTT.

V gene TRBV7-9 combines with J gene TRBJ1-2, with D hard to call. CDR1 and CDR2 (germline): SEHNR, FQNEAQ (reference sequence). This CDR3 comprises 12 residues. Trimming took off 1 base at V and 7 bases at J, with 7 bases between the two ends. The CDR3 region is CASSLDQAGYTF. In DNA form, the CDR3 reads TGTGCCAGCAGCTTAGACCAAGCTGGCTACACCTTC. Filled out from reference TRBV7-9 and TRBJ1-2, the complete variable domain reads DTGVSQNPRHKITKRGQNVTFRCDPISEHNRLYWYRQTLGQGPEFLTYFQNEAQLEKSRLLSDRFSAERPKGSFSTLEIQRTEQGDSAMYLCASSLDQAGYTFGSGTRLTVV.

This clonotype was observed at least ten times. The genes are TRBV4-3 and TRBJ2-1, with D maybe TRBD2 (6 bases). This CDR3 contains 16 residues. The germline V gene encodes CDR1 LGHNA and CDR2 YSLEER. Deletions cut 0 bases from V and 7 bases from J, with 16 bases between. The CDR3 DNA reads as TGCGCCAGCAGCCAAGATCCCTACCTGCGGGAAAATGAGCAGTTCTTC. Translating gives CASSQDPYLRENEQFF.

Many counts were recorded for this clonotype. This chain's CDR3 is CASSPNYSNQPQHF. DNA of the CDR3: TGTGCCAGCAGTCCAAACTATAGCAATCAGCCCCAGCATTTT. The gene calls are TRBV7-2 and TRBJ1-5; D is undetermined. Germline-derived CDR1 and CDR2 are SGHTA and FQGNSA. This CDR3 has 14 amino acids. V lost 6 bases and J 0 bases, leaving 9 bases between the germline ends.

This clonotype occurred many times. The chain employs TRBV20-1 and TRBJ2-1, with 8 nucleotides matching TRBD2. The germline V gene encodes CDR1 DFQATT and CDR2 SNEGSKA (reference sequence). CDR3 length: 14 residues. After removal of 4 bases from V and 6 bases from J, the junction contained 8 bases not matched to a gene. DNA of the CDR3: TGCAGTGCTACGGGGACTAGACGGGCCAATGAGCAGTTCTTC. Amino acids: CSATGTRRANEQFF.

This clonotype was counted ten times or more. V and J are TRBV20-1 and TRBJ2-1; D not resolved. V was clipped by 0 bases and J by 12 bases, with 12 bases between them. Looked up from germline, CDR1 is DFQATT and CDR2 is SNEGSKA (reference sequence). The CDR3 spans 12 residues. CDR3 nucleotides: TGCAGTGCTAGAGATTTACTTAGCTGGCAGTTCTTC. Protein: CSARDLLSWQFF.

This clonotype was detected ten times or more. The chain is built from TRBV7-9 and TRBJ1-4; 7 bases agree with TRBD1. Germline CDR1 SEHNR, CDR2 FQNEAQ (reference sequence). V was clipped by 3 bases and J by 5 bases; unmatched bases: 3. The CDR3 contains 14 residues. The CDR3 loop is CASSLGRGNEKLFF. The DNA for the CDR3 is TGTGCCAGCAGCTTGGGCAGGGGGAATGAAAAACTGTTTTTT.